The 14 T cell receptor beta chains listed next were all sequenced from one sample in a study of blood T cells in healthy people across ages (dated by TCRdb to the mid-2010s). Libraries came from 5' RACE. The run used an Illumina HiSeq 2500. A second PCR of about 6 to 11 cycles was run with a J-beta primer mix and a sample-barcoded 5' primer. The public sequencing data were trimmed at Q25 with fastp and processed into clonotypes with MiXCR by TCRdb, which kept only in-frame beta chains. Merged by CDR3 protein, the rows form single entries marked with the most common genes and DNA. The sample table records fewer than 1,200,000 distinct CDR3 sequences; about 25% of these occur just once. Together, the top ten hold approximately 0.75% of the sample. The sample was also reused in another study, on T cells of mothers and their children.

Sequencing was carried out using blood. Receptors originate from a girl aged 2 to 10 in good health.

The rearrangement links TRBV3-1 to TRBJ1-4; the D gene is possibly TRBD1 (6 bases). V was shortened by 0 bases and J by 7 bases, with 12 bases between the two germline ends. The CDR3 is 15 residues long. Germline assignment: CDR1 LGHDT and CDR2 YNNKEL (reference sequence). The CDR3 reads CASSQEPDSPEKLFF. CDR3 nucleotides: TGTGCCAGCAGCCAAGAGCCGGACAGCCCTGAAAAACTGTTTTTT.

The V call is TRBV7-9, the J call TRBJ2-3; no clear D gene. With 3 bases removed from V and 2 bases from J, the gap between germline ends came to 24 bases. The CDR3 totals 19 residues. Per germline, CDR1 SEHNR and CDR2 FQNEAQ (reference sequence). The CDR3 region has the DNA TGTGCCAGCAGCTTGCTTACCCCAAATGTCAACAACGACACAGATACGCAGTATTTT. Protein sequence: CASSLLTPNVNNDTDTQYF. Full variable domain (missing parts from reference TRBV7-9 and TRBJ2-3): DTGVSQNPRHKITKRGQNVTFRCDPISEHNRLYWYRQTLGQGPEFLTYFQNEAQLEKSRLLSDRFSAERPKGSFSTLEIQRTEQGDSAMYLCASSLLTPNVNNDTDTQYFGPGTRLTVL.

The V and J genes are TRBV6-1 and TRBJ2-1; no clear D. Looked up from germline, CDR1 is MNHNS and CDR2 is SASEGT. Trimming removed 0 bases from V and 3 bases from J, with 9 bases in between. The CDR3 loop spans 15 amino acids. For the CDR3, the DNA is TGTGCCAGCAGTGAAGCTATCCTCATCTACAATGAGCAGTTCTTC. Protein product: CASSEAILIYNEQFF.

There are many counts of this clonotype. CDR3 protein: CASSLSGTEAFF. CDR3 nucleotides: TGTGCCAGCAGCTTATCCGGCACTGAAGCTTTCTTT. V and J are TRBV7-9 and TRBJ1-1, with D hard to call. Germline loops: CDR1 SEHNR, CDR2 FQNEAQ (reference sequence). The CDR3 has 12 amino acids. V dropped 2 bases and J dropped 4 bases, with 5 bases sitting between them.

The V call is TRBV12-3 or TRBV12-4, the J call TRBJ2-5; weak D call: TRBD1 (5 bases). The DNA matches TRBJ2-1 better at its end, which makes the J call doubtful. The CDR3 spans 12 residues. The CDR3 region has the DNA TGTGCCAGCAGGAGACAGAGTAATGAGCAGTTCTTC. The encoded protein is CASRRQSNEQFF.

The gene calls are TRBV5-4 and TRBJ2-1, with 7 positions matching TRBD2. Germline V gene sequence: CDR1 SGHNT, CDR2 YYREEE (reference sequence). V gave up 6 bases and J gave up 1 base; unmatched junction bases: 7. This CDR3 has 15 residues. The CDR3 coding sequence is TGTGCCAGCACCCGCCGGACTAGTTCCTACAATGAGCAGTTCTTC. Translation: CASTRRTSSYNEQFF.

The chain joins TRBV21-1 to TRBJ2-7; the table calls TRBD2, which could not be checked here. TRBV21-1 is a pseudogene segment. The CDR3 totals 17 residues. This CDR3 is CARGQGRQPSGAYEQYF. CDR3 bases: TGTGCCAGAGGGCAGGGGAGACAGCCTAGCGGGGCCTACGAGCAGTACTTC.

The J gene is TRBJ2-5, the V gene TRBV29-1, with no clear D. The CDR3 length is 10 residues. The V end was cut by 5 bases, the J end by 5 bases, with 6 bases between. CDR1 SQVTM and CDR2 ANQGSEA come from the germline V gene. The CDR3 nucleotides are TGCAGCGTTTGGGTGGAGACCCAGTACTTC. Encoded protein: CSVWVETQYF.

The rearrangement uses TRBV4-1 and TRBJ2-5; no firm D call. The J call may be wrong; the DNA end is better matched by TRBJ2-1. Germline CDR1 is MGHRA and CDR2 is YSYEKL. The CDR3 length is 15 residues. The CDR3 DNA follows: TGCGCCAGCAGCCCGTCGGCTCTCCCCAACAATGAGCAGTTCTTC. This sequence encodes CASSPSALPNNEQFF.

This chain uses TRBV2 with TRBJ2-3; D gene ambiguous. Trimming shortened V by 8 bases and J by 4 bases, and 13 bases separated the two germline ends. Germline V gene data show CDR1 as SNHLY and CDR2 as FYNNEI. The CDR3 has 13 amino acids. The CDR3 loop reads CASYDRSADTQYF. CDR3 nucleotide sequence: TGTGCCAGCTATGACCGGTCCGCAGATACGCAGTATTTT. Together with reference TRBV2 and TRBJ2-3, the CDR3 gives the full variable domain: EPEVTQTPSHQVTQMGQEVILRCVPISNHLYFYWYRQILGQKVEFLVSFYNNEISEKSEIFDDQFSVERPDGSNFTLKIRSTKLEDSAMYFCASYDRSADTQYFGPGTRLTVL.

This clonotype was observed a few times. The CDR3 DNA reads TGTGCCATCAGTGAGTCGAGGGATTTAAGTATGAACACTGAAGCTTTCTTT. Translated, it gives CAISESRDLSMNTEAFF. The chain employs TRBV10-3 and TRBJ1-1, with D uncertain. The CDR3 covers 17 residues. Deletions cut 0 bases from V and 0 bases from J, with 14 bases between. CDR1 and CDR2 from the germline V gene are ENHRY and SYGVKD.

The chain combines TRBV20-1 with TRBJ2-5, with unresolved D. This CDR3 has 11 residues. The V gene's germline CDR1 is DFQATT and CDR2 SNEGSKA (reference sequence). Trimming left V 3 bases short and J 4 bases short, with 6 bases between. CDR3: CSARSRETQYF. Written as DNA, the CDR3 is TGCAGTGCTAGGTCACGAGAGACCCAGTACTTC.

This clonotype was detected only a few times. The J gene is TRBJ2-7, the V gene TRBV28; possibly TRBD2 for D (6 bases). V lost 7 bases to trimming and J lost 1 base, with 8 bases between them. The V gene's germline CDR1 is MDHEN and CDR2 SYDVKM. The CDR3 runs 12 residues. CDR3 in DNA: TGTGCCAGCAACGGGGGATCCTACGAGCAGTACTTC. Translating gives CASNGGSYEQYF.

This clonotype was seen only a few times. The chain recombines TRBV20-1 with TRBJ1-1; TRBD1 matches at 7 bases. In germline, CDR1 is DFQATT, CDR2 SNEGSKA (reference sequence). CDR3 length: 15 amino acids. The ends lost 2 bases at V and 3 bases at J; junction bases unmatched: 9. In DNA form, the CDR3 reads TGCAGTGCTAGAATTCCAGACAGGGCGTACACTGAAGCTTTCTTT. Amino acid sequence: CSARIPDRAYTEAFF.